Each of the 10 T cell receptor beta chains below was sequenced from the same sample in a study of spatial heterogeneity in lung cancer. TCRdb used MiXCR to reprocess the 5' RACE reads, holding one entry per CDR3 protein. The sample carries 43,000 or so distinct CDR3 sequences, 12% recorded once. Described time point: blood at routine non-recurrence follow-up after resection. Sequenced material: PBMCs, taken at follow-up. These receptors were collected from a male donor with early-stage non-small cell lung cancer.

In its sample, this clonotype was seen many times. This chain links TRBV23-1 with TRBJ1-5; D not resolved. TRBV23-1 belongs to the ORF category, with a function that is uncertain. The length of the CDR3 is 17 residues. V gave up 0 bases and J gave up 3 bases, with 15 bases separating them. The chain's CDR3 is CASSQSMPDCINQPQHF. The CDR3 nucleotides are TGCGCCAGCAGTCAATCAATGCCGGACTGTATCAATCAGCCCCAGCATTTT.

Note on this clonotype: Possible read error: a much larger clone is one base away. The CDR3 end shows no conserved phenylalanine or tryptophan, and so a read error is likely. The V gene is TRBV12-3 or TRBV12-4, the J gene TRBJ2-6, with TRBD1 identical over 8 bases. The CDR3 is 17 amino acids. Losses at the gene ends were 3 bases for V and 0 bases for J; bases not matched to a gene: 4. The CDR3, as DNA: TGTGCCAGCAGTTTGGGACAGGCCCTCTCTGGGGCCAACGTCCTGACTTCC. Protein sequence: CASSLGQALSGANVLTS.

This clonotype was observed a few times. The rearrangement joins TRBV6-5 to TRBJ2-7, with 7 nucleotides matching TRBD2. The CDR3 spans 15 residues. V shed 6 bases, J shed 0 bases, and the junction held 8 bases outside the gene matches. Germline lookup yields CDR1 MNHEY and CDR2 SVGAGI. The CDR3 loop is CASRGPGLNSYEQYF. The CDR3 nucleotides are TGTGCCAGCAGGGGGCCGGGACTAAACTCCTACGAGCAGTACTTC.

The chain couples TRBV7-2 to TRBJ2-1; 9 nucleotides match TRBD2. The CDR3 sequence is 17 residues long. Germline V gene sequence: CDR1 SGHTA, CDR2 FQGNSA. Trimming cost V 0 bases and J 2 bases; bases outside gene matches: 5. CDR3 DNA: TGTGCCAGCAGCTTAGCTAGCGGGGGCGATACCTACAATGAGCAGTTCTTC. Encoded protein: CASSLASGGDTYNEQFF.

This clonotype was observed many times. The chain joins TRBV10-3 to TRBJ2-7; D possibly corresponds to TRBD1 (5 bases). This CDR3 spans 11 amino acids. Germline assignment: CDR1 ENHRY and CDR2 SYGVKD. Trimming shortened V by 7 bases and J by 7 bases, and 11 bases separated the two germline ends. The CDR3 region is CAITQGQEQYF. The CDR3 nucleotides read TGTGCCATCACGCAGGGTCAGGAGCAGTACTTC.

The table lists this clonotype with a few counts. V usage is TRBV5-4 and J usage is TRBJ1-4; D is perhaps TRBD1 (6 bases). CDR1 is SGHNT, CDR2 YYREEE, per germline (reference sequence). The ends were cut back, 0 bases at V and 8 bases at J, with 14 bases in the middle. The CDR3 runs to 15 residues. The CDR3 DNA sequence: TGTGCCAGCAGCTTGGGACGGCAGGGGAAGGAAAAACTGTTTTTT. It specifies CASSLGRQGKEKLFF.

This clonotype was counted many times. The chain has TRBV20-1 and TRBJ2-1, with TRBD2 matching over 9 bases. This CDR3 contains 14 residues. V gave up 3 bases and J gave up 7 bases; unmatched junction bases: 7. Germline V lookup: CDR1 DFQATT, CDR2 SNEGSKA (reference sequence). In nucleotides, the CDR3 is TGCAGTGCTAGGGATAGCGGGGGAATGAATGAGCAGTTCTTC. This encodes CSARDSGGMNEQFF.

This clonotype was observed a handful of times. V is TRBV6-2 or TRBV6-3 and J is TRBJ2-3, with 9 bases lining up with TRBD2. The CDR3 is made up of 16 amino acids. The trim removed 4 bases at V and 3 bases at J, leaving 8 bases unmatched. In germline, CDR1 is MNHEY, CDR2 SVGEGT. This chain's CDR3 is CASSFSSGGWTDTQYF. The CDR3 bases are TGTGCCAGCAGTTTCTCAAGCGGGGGGTGGACAGATACGCAGTATTTT.

This clonotype was detected many times. This chain joins TRBV29-1 and TRBJ2-1; 7 nucleotides line up with TRBD2. This CDR3 has 13 residues. Germline-derived CDR1 and CDR2 are SQVTM and ANQGSEA. Trimming at V came to 6 bases and at J to 0 bases, leaving 2 bases not matched to a gene. The CDR3 spells CSVGGSSYNEQFF. The CDR3 DNA reads TGCAGCGTGGGAGGGTCCTCCTACAATGAGCAGTTCTTC.

This clonotype was recorded many times. The chain employs TRBV20-1 and TRBJ2-2, with D perhaps TRBD1 or TRBD2 (5 bases each). The V end lost 1 base, the J end lost 3 bases, and 12 bases lay between the germline ends. Germline lookup yields CDR1 DFQATT and CDR2 SNEGSKA (reference sequence). This CDR3 spans 15 amino acids. The CDR3 DNA reads TGCAGTGCTAGAGCGTCAGGGCGGGACACCGGGGAGCTGTTTTTT. The encoded protein is CSARASGRDTGELFF.